This T cell receptor (beta chain) appears in the sequencing data of a study of blood T cell repertoires in COVID-19. Overall study context: PBMCs, B-cell-depleted T cells, or T cells provided the cDNA or gDNA that made up the material.

V lost 4 bases to trimming and J lost 6 bases, with 19 bases between them. The CDR3 loop spans 15 amino acids. CDR1 KGHSH and CDR2 LQKENI come from the germline V gene. In the original analysis: Quantification of nucleated cells was approximated via reference gene primer amplification. Method: immunoSEQ multiplex PCR; TCRdb's copy keeps in-frame clones and lacks some. Clonal size and the V and J genes are those of that table, whereas D and trimming came from the DNA. The sample has about 170,000 clones, 90% to 95% seen once. The receptor comes from a woman aged 45-65 years with acute or convalescent COVID-19. Sequences were obtained from peripheral blood. The chain recombines TRBV18 with TRBJ2-7; weak D call: TRBD2 (6 bases). Written as DNA, the CDR3 is TGTGCCAGCTCACTATCTGGTGTTGGGGGAGGCGAGCAGTACTTC. Translated: CASSLSGVGGGEQYF. Filled out from reference TRBV18 and TRBJ2-7, the complete variable domain reads NAGVMQNPRHLVRRRGQEARLRCSPMKGHSHVYWYRQLPEEGLKFMVYLQKENIIDESGMPKERFSAEFPKEGPSILRIQQVVRGDSAAYFCASSLSGVGGGEQYFGPGTRLTVT.